These 29 T cell receptor beta chains came from one sample sequenced in a study of blood T cells in healthy people across ages. The authors ran a second PCR of roughly 6 to 12 cycles using a sample-barcoded 5' primer and a J-beta primer mix. From the 5' RACE reads, TCRdb called clonotypes with MiXCR, one entry per CDR3 protein. The repertoire consists of approximately 900,000 distinct CDR3 sequences, with 25% to 30% occurring once and the leading ten covering more than 8.5%. The same sample was also used in a study of T cells of mothers and their children.

Sequenced: blood. These receptors all stem from a woman aged 40 to 50 in good health.

The sample holds a few counts of this clonotype. The DNA for the CDR3 is TGTGCCATCAGTGAGGTGGGGAACACTGAAGCTTTCTTT. Encoded protein: CAISEVGNTEAFF. This chain connects TRBV10-3 to TRBJ1-1, with no clear D. The ends were cut back, 2 bases at V and 1 base at J, with 5 bases in the middle. The CDR3 runs to 13 residues. Germline lookup yields CDR1 ENHRY and CDR2 SYGVKD.

This clonotype was observed at least ten times. The V and J genes are TRBV7-9 and TRBJ2-1; TRBD2 might be the D (5 bases). The CDR3 covers 15 residues. In germline, CDR1 is SEHNR, CDR2 FQNEAQ (reference sequence). V was pared by 0 bases and J by 7 bases, with 13 bases between. The CDR3 here is CASSLAEASKNEQFF. CDR3 in DNA: TGTGCCAGCAGCTTAGCGGAAGCTAGCAAGAATGAGCAGTTCTTC.

The rearrangement links TRBV3-1 to TRBJ1-4, with D hard to call. The CDR3 extends over 17 amino acids. Germline CDR1 reads LGHDT; CDR2 reads YNNKEL (reference sequence). Trimming took off 7 bases at V and 0 bases at J, with 18 bases between the two ends. The CDR3: CASNSASLRTTNEKLFF. The CDR3, as DNA: TGTGCCAGCAACTCCGCGTCGTTGCGGACAACTAATGAAAAACTGTTTTTT.

J is TRBJ1-1 and V is TRBV28, with D unresolved. The germline V gene has CDR1 MDHEN and CDR2 SYDVKM. The CDR3 spans 12 residues. V was trimmed by 8 bases and J by 7 bases, leaving 14 bases between them. The CDR3 nucleotides are TGTGCCAGCCGCTATACAAGGTATGAAGCTTTCTTT. It encodes CASRYTRYEAFF.

Remarks on this clonotype: A read error is possible here, since a much larger clone lies one base away. The chain joins TRBV7-8 to TRBJ1-2, with 12 bases matching TRBD1. Losses at the gene ends were 8 bases for V and 0 bases for J; bases not matched to a gene: 10. Germline values: CDR1 SGHVS, CDR2 FQNEAQ. The CDR3 runs 17 residues. CDR3 residues: CASAGQGALSPNYGYTF. For the CDR3, the DNA is TGTGCCAGCGCGGGACAGGGGGCCCTCTCCCCTAACTATGGCTACACCTTC.

The chain recombines TRBV7-6 with TRBJ1-1; 9 nucleotides align to TRBD1. CDR1 is SGHVS, CDR2 FNYEAQ, per germline. The J segment lost 8 bases and the V segment lost 5 bases, leaving 6 bases of the junction unmatched. The CDR3 spans 13 residues. The CDR3 reads CASSQGQGREAFF. Written as DNA, the CDR3 is TGTGCCAGCAGCCAAGGACAGGGGAGGGAAGCTTTCTTT.

The V call is TRBV5-1, the J call TRBJ2-7, with D possibly being TRBD1 (6 bases). The CDR3 contains 15 residues. The V end lost 3 bases, the J end lost 2 bases, and 15 bases lay between the germline ends. Germline CDR1 reads SGHRS; CDR2 reads YFSETQ. For the CDR3, the DNA is TGCGCCAGCAGCTCTCCAGCTACAGGGACCTACGAGCAGTACTTC. Translating it yields CASSSPATGTYEQYF.

The rearrangement uses TRBV5-6 and TRBJ1-1; no definite D call. V was trimmed by 0 bases and J by 1 base, leaving 13 bases between them. The CDR3 loop spans 16 amino acids. Germline V CDR1 and CDR2: SGHDT, YYEEEE. Here the CDR3 reads CASSLAGYRPNTEAFF. The CDR3 DNA reads TGTGCCAGCAGCTTGGCCGGATACAGACCGAACACTGAAGCTTTCTTT.

This clonotype was seen ten or more times. The chain links TRBV29-1 to TRBJ2-7, with 7 bases that match TRBD2. The V segment lost 7 bases and the J segment 7 bases; nucleotides outside the gene matches: 10. Germline V CDR1 and CDR2: SQVTM, ANQGSEA. The length of the CDR3 is 12 residues. The CDR3 DNA sequence: TGCAGCGCCCGGGGGGACCCCGGGGAGCAGTACTTC. Its protein is CSARGDPGEQYF.

The chain uses TRBV5-4 and TRBJ1-1; D unclear. CDR1 and CDR2 (germline): SGHNT, YYREEE (reference sequence). Between the trimmed V and J ends, which lost 4 bases and 0 bases, there was a span of 19 bases. This CDR3 contains 17 residues. The CDR3 DNA is TGTGCCAGCAGCCTCGGAAGTCTTGTCAGCATGAACACTGAAGCTTTCTTT. This encodes CASSLGSLVSMNTEAFF.

This clonotype was recorded a few times. This sequence joins TRBV5-6 and TRBJ1-6; tentatively, D is TRBD1 (5 bases). There are 13 residues in the CDR3. The V gene lost 9 bases and the J gene lost 7 bases, with 14 bases spanning the gap. CDR1 is SGHDT and CDR2 is YYEEEE in the germline V gene. CDR3 sequence reads: CATNRGVNSPLHF. In DNA form, the CDR3 reads TGTGCCACCAACAGAGGGGTAAATTCACCCCTCCACTTT.

Ten or more counts support this clonotype. This chain joins TRBV12-3 or TRBV12-4 and TRBJ2-5, with 9 nucleotides matching TRBD1. Trimming at V came to 4 bases and at J to 5 bases, leaving 5 bases not matched to a gene. The length of the CDR3 is 14 residues. DNA of the CDR3: TGTGCCAGCAGTTCCGGGACAGGGTTCGAGACCCAGTACTTC. This encodes CASSSGTGFETQYF.

This clonotype was counted a few times. The rearrangement uses TRBV20-1 and TRBJ2-7, with 9 bases that match TRBD2. Per germline, CDR1 DFQATT and CDR2 SNEGSKA (reference sequence). CDR3 length: 15 amino acids. Trimming cost V 6 bases and J 7 bases; bases outside gene matches: 16. The CDR3 nucleotides read TGCAGTGCAACTACTCTAGCGGGGTCCTACAATGAGCAGTACTTC. This gives the protein CSATTLAGSYNEQYF.

The V gene is TRBV5-1, the J gene TRBJ2-3; perhaps TRBD2 as D (6 bases). In germline, CDR1 is SGHRS, CDR2 YFSETQ. V shed 3 bases and J shed 0 bases, with 14 bases lying between them. The CDR3 spans 16 residues. The CDR3 loop is CASSSALGGSTDTQYF. The CDR3 coding sequence is TGCGCCAGCAGCTCCGCACTCGGGGGTAGCACAGATACGCAGTATTTT.

This clonotype was recorded a few times. The chain carries TRBV28 and TRBJ1-5; weak D call: TRBD1 (6 bases). This CDR3 has 15 amino acids. V was shortened by 8 bases and J by 4 bases, with 18 bases between the two germline ends. CDR1 MDHEN and CDR2 SYDVKM come from the germline V gene. The CDR3 DNA is TGTGCCAGCGAATCTGGGGGCAGGGAAAATCAGCCCCAGCATTTT. Its protein product is CASESGGRENQPQHF.

The sample holds many counts of this clonotype. The V gene is TRBV6-1, the J gene TRBJ2-1; 8 bases are a match to TRBD2. Germline V CDR1 and CDR2: MNHNS, SASEGT. There are 15 residues in the CDR3. The ends lost 2 bases at V and 0 bases at J; junction bases unmatched: 0. The CDR3 DNA reads TGTGCCAGCAGTGAACTAGCGGGCTCCTACAATGAGCAGTTCTTC. Protein product: CASSELAGSYNEQFF.

This clonotype was recorded a few times. The chain couples TRBV7-6 to TRBJ1-1, with no clear D. The germline gives CDR1 SGHVS, CDR2 FNYEAQ. Between the trimmed V and J ends, which lost 2 bases and 1 base, there was a span of 11 bases. The CDR3 runs 15 residues. This chain's CDR3 is CASSLSAAQNTEAFF. The DNA of the CDR3 is TGTGCCAGCAGCTTATCGGCAGCACAGAACACTGAAGCTTTCTTT.

This clonotype came up a few times. The V gene is TRBV7-6, the J gene TRBJ2-3; a weak D match, TRBD1 (6 bases). Germline CDR1 and CDR2: SGHVS and FNYEAQ. V lost 6 bases and J 0 bases, leaving 10 bases between the germline ends. The CDR3 extends over 14 amino acids. The CDR3 here is CASRPGQSTDTQYF. The CDR3 DNA follows: TGTGCCAGCAGACCCGGACAGAGCACAGATACGCAGTATTTT. Together with reference TRBV7-6 and TRBJ2-3, the CDR3 gives the full variable domain: GAGVSQSPRYKVTKRGQDVALRCDPISGHVSLYWYRQALGQGPEFLTYFNYEAQQDKSGLPNDRFSAERPEGSISTLTIQRTEQRDSAMYRCASRPGQSTDTQYFGPGTRLTVL.

Only a few counts were recorded for this clonotype. The chain carries TRBV2 and TRBJ2-7; D remains ambiguous. V was trimmed by 6 bases and J by 6 bases, leaving 15 bases between them. The CDR3 spans 13 residues. Germline V lookup: CDR1 SNHLY, CDR2 FYNNEI. CDR3 residues: CASSPQPMVEQYF. CDR3 in DNA: TGTGCCAGCAGCCCACAACCGATGGTCGAGCAGTACTTC.

This clonotype was detected only a few times. The chain is built from TRBV7-3 and TRBJ2-1, with 7 positions matching TRBD1. CDR1 is SGHTA and CDR2 is FQGTGA in the germline V gene. The CDR3 loop spans 16 amino acids. Losses at the gene ends were 3 bases for V and 7 bases for J; bases not matched to a gene: 12. The CDR3 reads CASSFIRTGQGNEQFF. The CDR3 bases are TGTGCCAGCAGCTTTATCCGGACAGGCCAGGGGAATGAGCAGTTCTTC.

Remarks on this clonotype: A much bigger clone sits one base away, suggesting this may be a read error. This chain connects TRBV29-1 to TRBJ2-1, with 10 bases lining up with TRBD2. This CDR3 spans 15 amino acids. Per germline, CDR1 SQVTM and CDR2 ANQGSEA. V shed 2 bases and J 9 bases; nucleotides not matched to a gene: 10. CDR3 in amino acids: CSVESLAGEPVEQFF. In DNA, the CDR3 is TGCAGCGTTGAATCCCTAGCGGGGGAGCCGGTTGAGCAGTTCTTC.

CDR3 coding DNA: TGTGCCAGCAGTTTCGGTAGGCAAGAGGCTTTCTTT. Translated: CASSFGRQEAFF. The rearrangement joins TRBV12-3 or TRBV12-4 to TRBJ1-1; D remains ambiguous. Deletions cut 3 bases from V and 11 bases from J, with 13 bases between. The CDR3 runs to 12 residues.

The chain recombines TRBV5-1 with TRBJ2-1; TRBD1 might be the D (5 bases). Deletions cut 5 bases from V and 6 bases from J, with 12 bases between. This CDR3 comprises 13 residues. The germline V gene encodes CDR1 SGHRS and CDR2 YFSETQ. CDR3 region: CASRGPYPNEQFF. CDR3 nucleotide sequence: TGCGCCAGCAGGGGGCCATACCCCAATGAGCAGTTCTTC.

This chain links TRBV29-1 with TRBJ2-6; TRBD1 matches at 9 bases. Germline CDR1 SQVTM, CDR2 ANQGSEA. The CDR3 sequence is 18 residues long. Trimming cost V 5 bases and J 4 bases; bases outside gene matches: 15. The CDR3 reads CSVKAWTGAEEGANVLTF. Written as DNA, the CDR3 is TGCAGCGTTAAAGCGTGGACAGGGGCCGAGGAAGGGGCCAACGTCCTGACTTTC. Drawing the rest from reference TRBV29-1 and TRBJ2-6, the complete variable domain is SAVISQKPSRDICQRGTSLTIQCQVDSQVTMMFWYRQQPGQSLTLIATANQGSEATYESGFVIDKFPISRPNLTFSTLTVSNMSPEDSSIYLCSVKAWTGAEEGANVLTFGAGSRLTVL.

This chain links TRBV20-1 with TRBJ2-3; TRBD2 is a possible D gene (7 bases). V lost 2 bases, J lost 3 bases, and 12 bases lay in between. The CDR3 sequence is 14 residues long. CDR1 is DFQATT, CDR2 SNEGSKA, per germline (reference sequence). CDR3 coding DNA: TGCAGTGCTAGAAGAGGGGGGGGGACAGATACGCAGTATTTT. It yields the protein CSARRGGGTDTQYF.

CDR3 coding DNA: TGTGCCAGCAGTTTGGGACCCCCCTCCACCGAGCAGTACTTC. Translating it yields CASSLGPPSTEQYF. This chain connects TRBV6-5 to TRBJ2-7; D tentatively reads TRBD1 or TRBD2 (5 bases each). The V end was cut by 4 bases, the J end by 6 bases, with 16 bases between. The CDR3 runs to 14 residues. Per germline, CDR1 MNHEY and CDR2 SVGAGI.

This clonotype was observed at least ten times. V is TRBV7-2 and J is TRBJ2-5, with no clear D. The germline CDR1 and CDR2 sequences are SGHTA and FQGNSA. V lost 4 bases, J lost 4 bases, and 13 bases lay in between. The CDR3 is 14 residues long. The CDR3 sequence: CASSSPPGGETQYF. The CDR3 DNA follows: TGTGCCAGCAGCTCCCCTCCGGGCGGAGAGACCCAGTACTTC.

This clonotype was seen more than once but under ten times. A much bigger clone sits one base away, suggesting this may be a read error. The genes are TRBV3-1 and TRBJ2-7; D tentatively fits TRBD1 or TRBD2 (5 bases each). Germline assignment: CDR1 LGHDT and CDR2 YNNKEL (reference sequence). V was trimmed by 1 base and J by 2 bases, leaving 12 bases between them. The CDR3 loop spans 15 amino acids. CDR3 bases: TGTGCCAGCAGCCAAGGTTCCGGGGCAGCCTACGAGCAGTACTTC. Encoded protein: CASSQGSGAAYEQYF.

This clonotype has at least ten counts. V gene TRBV27 combines with J gene TRBJ2-6; 8 nucleotides agree with TRBD2. The CDR3 runs to 21 residues. Germline V gene lookup returns CDR1 MNHEY and CDR2 SMNVEV (reference sequence). Unmatched junction bases numbered 15, after V lost 2 bases and J lost 0 bases. The CDR3 coding sequence is TGTGCCAGCAGTTTACAGGGGTCCGGCGGGGGGAGGATCTCTGGGGCCAACGTCCTGACTTTC. Translated, it gives CASSLQGSGGGRISGANVLTF. Together with reference TRBV27 and TRBJ2-6, the CDR3 gives the full variable domain: EAQVTQNPRYLITVTGKKLTVTCSQNMNHEYMSWYRQDPGLGLRQIYYSMNVEVTDKGDVPEGYKVSRKEKRNFPLILESPSPNQTSLYFCASSLQGSGGGRISGANVLTFGAGSRLTVL.